The T cell receptor (beta chain) under discussion was sequenced for a study of beta chain features in type 1 diabetes. The authors took one heparinised blood draw, averaging approximately 110 mL, from each donor. Purity exceeding 95% was reached by all sorted populations. Germline trimming cut 4 bases from V and 5 bases from J; bases unmatched to any gene: 8. Looked up from germline, CDR1 is SGHAT and CDR2 is FQNNGV. The CDR3 is 17 amino acids. Sequenced material consisted of expressed TCRB transcripts (all of the isolated RNA was reverse transcribed). The data were produced by immunoSEQ multiplex PCR, yet TCRdb's version contains in-frame clones alone and is incomplete. The sample holds fewer than 550,000 clones, roughly an eighth seen once.

The receptor was derived from a woman aged 18 to 35 in good health. The genes are TRBV11-2 and TRBJ2-3, with 14 bases aligning to TRBD2. The sample consisted of naive CD4+ T cells from blood. CDR3 bases: TGTGCCAGCAGCTCCCGACTAGCGGGGGGGCCGAAAGATACGCAGTATTTT. It translates to CASSSRLAGGPKDTQYF. Looking up the rest from reference TRBV11-2 and TRBJ2-3 gives the full variable domain: EAGVAQSPRYKIIEKRQSVAFWCNPISGHATLYWYQQILGQGPKLLIQFQNNGVVDDSQLPKDRFSAERLKGVDSTLKIQPAKLEDSAVYLCASSSRLAGGPKDTQYFGPGTRLTVL.